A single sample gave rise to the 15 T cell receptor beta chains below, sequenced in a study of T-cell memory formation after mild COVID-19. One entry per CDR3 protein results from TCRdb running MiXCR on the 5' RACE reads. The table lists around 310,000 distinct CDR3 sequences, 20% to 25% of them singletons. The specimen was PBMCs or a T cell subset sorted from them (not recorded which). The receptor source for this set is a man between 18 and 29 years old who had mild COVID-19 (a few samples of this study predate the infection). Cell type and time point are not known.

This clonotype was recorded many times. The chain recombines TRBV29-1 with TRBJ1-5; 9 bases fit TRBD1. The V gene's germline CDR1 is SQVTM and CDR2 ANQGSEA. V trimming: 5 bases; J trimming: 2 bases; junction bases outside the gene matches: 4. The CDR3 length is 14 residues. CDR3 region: CSVSTGGRNQPQHF. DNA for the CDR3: TGCAGCGTTAGCACAGGGGGCCGCAATCAGCCCCAGCATTTT. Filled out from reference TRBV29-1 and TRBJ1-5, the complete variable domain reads SAVISQKPSRDICQRGTSLTIQCQVDSQVTMMFWYRQQPGQSLTLIATANQGSEATYESGFVIDKFPISRPNLTFSTLTVSNMSPEDSSIYLCSVSTGGRNQPQHFGDGTRLSIL.

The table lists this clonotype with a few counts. CDR3 DNA sequence: TGCGCCAGCAGCTTGGAGCCGGGGACAGCCGAAGCTTTCTTT. This encodes CASSLEPGTAEAFF. The J gene is TRBJ1-1, the V gene TRBV5-1; the match to TRBD1 covers 7 bases. CDR3 size: 14 residues. CDR1 is SGHRS and CDR2 is YFSETQ in the germline V gene. The trim removed 0 bases at V and 8 bases at J, leaving 7 bases unmatched.

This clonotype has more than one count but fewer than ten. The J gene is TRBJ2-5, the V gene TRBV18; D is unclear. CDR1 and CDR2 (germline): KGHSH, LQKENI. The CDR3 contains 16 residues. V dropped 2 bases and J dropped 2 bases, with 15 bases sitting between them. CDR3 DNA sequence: TGTGCCAGCTCACCAACGTTGTGGACGGTTCAAGAGACCCAGTACTTC. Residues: CASSPTLWTVQETQYF.

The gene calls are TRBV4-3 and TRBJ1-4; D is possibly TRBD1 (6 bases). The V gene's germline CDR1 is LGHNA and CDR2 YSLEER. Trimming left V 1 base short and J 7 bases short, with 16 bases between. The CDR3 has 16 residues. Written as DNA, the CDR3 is TGCGCCAGCAGCCAAGGAGTAGCAGGGGCCGGTGAAAAACTGTTTTTT. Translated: CASSQGVAGAGEKLFF.

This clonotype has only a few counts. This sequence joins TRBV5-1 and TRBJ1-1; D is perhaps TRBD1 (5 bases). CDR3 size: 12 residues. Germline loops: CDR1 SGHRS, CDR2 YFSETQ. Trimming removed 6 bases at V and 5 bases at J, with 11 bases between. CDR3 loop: CASMGGGTEAFF. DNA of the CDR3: TGCGCCAGCATGGGGGGAGGGACTGAAGCTTTCTTT.

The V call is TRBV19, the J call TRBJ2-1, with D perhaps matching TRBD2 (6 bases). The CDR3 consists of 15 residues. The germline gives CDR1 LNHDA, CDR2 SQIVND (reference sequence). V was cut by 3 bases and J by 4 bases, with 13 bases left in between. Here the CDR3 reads CASSIIARGYNEQFF. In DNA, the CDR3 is TGTGCCAGTAGTATTATCGCACGGGGGTACAATGAGCAGTTCTTC.

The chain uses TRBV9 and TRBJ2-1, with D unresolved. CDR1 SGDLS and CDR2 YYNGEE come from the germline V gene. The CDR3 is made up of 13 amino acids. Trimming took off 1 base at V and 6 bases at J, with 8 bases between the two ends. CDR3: CASSVRWINEQFF. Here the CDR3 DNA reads TGTGCCAGCAGCGTACGGTGGATCAATGAGCAGTTCTTC.

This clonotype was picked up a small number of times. CDR3 region: CASRAYAMNTEAFF. In DNA, the CDR3 is TGTGCCAGCAGGGCGTACGCTATGAACACTGAAGCTTTCTTT. The chain combines TRBV7-8 with TRBJ1-1; D gene unclear. CDR1 SGHVS and CDR2 FQNEAQ come from the germline V gene. V gave up 6 bases and J gave up 0 bases, with 11 bases separating them. The CDR3 runs 14 residues.

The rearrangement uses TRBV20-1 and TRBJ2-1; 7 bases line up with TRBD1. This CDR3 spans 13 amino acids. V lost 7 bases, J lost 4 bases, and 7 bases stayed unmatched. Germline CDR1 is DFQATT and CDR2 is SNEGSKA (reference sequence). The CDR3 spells CSGRAGGYNEQFF. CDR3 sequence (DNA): TGCAGTGGAAGGGCAGGGGGATACAATGAGCAGTTCTTC.

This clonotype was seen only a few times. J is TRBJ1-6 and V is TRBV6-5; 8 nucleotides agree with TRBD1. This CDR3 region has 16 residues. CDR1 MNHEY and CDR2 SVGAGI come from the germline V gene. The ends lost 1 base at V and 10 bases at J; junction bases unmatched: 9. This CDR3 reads CASSYLGRGQGSPLHF. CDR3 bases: TGTGCCAGCAGTTACTTGGGCAGGGGGCAGGGATCACCCCTCCACTTT.

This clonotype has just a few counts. CDR3 in amino acids: CASSLATADTQYF. The DNA of the CDR3 is TGCGCCAGCAGCTTGGCGACGGCAGATACGCAGTATTTT. The J gene is TRBJ2-3, the V gene TRBV5-1; D is undetermined. The CDR3 extends over 13 amino acids. Trimming took 0 bases from V and 4 from J, leaving 6 bases between them. Looked up from germline, CDR1 is SGHRS and CDR2 is YFSETQ.

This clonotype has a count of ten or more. CDR3: CASSTEPVLPLHF. The CDR3 coding sequence is TGCGCCAGCAGCACTGAGCCAGTTCTACCCCTCCACTTT. This chain links TRBV5-1 with TRBJ1-6; D is uncertain. Germline loops: CDR1 SGHRS, CDR2 YFSETQ. The CDR3 consists of 13 residues. V lost 4 bases to trimming and J lost 12 bases, with 14 bases between them.

The CDR3 protein is CASSFVGASTDTQYF. The CDR3 DNA sequence: TGTGCCAGCAGTTTCGTGGGGGCTAGCACAGATACGCAGTATTTT. The chain recombines TRBV12-3 or TRBV12-4 with TRBJ2-3, with a tentative D call TRBD1 (6 bases). The CDR3 length is 15 residues. V lost 3 bases to trimming and J lost 0 bases, with 10 bases between them.

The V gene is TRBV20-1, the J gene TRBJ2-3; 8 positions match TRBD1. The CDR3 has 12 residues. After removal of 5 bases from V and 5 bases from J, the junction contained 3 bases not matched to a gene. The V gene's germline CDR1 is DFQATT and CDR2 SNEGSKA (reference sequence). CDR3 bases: TGCAGTGCTGGGGACAGGATAGATACGCAGTATTTT. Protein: CSAGDRIDTQYF.

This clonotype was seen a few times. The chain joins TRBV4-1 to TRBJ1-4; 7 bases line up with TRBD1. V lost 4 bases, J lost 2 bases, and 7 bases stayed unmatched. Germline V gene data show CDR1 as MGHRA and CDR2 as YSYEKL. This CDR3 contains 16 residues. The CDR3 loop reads CASSLAPGQTNEKLFF. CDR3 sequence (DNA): TGCGCCAGCAGCCTGGCCCCGGGACAGACTAATGAAAAACTGTTTTTT.